What follows describes a single TCR beta chain. What it binds is not known. Per germline, CDR1 SEHNR and CDR2 FQNEAQ (reference sequence). This CDR3 has 16 amino acids. V gave up 2 bases and J gave up 0 bases, with 11 bases separating them. TCR beta cDNA libraries had unique molecular identifiers. The yield from roughly 1 to 10 million T cells was 500,000 or so cDNA molecules in total. TCRdb called the PCR reads again in MiXCR, with one record for every CDR3 protein. The data hold around 710,000 distinct CDR3 sequences, with more than 45% observed a single time. This specimen comes from a study of post-analysis software for immune sequencing data. Study information: Patients with relapsing-remitting, secondary progressive and progressive-relapsing multiple sclerosis courses were all represented. Study conclusions and caveats: Diversity measured as normalized Chao1 was significantly lower in multiple sclerosis patients than in controls. Patients carried roughly 5 TRBV segments more frequently than controls did, and TRBV5-6, TRBV5-1 and TRBV20-1 were among them.

The sequencing sample was made of blood. The chain carries TRBV7-9 and TRBJ2-1, with unresolved D. The receptor's source is a girl under 18 with multiple sclerosis. CDR3 sequence reads: CASSLFVSSSYNEQFF. The DNA for the CDR3 is TGTGCCAGCAGCTTATTCGTCAGCTCCTCCTACAATGAGCAGTTCTTC.